These T cell receptor beta chains were read from a single sample in a study of T cells in Graves' hyperthyroidism and ophthalmopathy. TCRdb used MiXCR to reprocess the multiplex PCR reads, holding one entry per CDR3 protein. The data show more than 550,000 distinct CDR3 sequences, roughly a sixth seen once. What was sequenced was blood. The receptor set was obtained from a woman in her 50s with Graves' hyperthyroidism that later progressed to Graves' ophthalmopathy. CDR3s include the opening cysteine and the closing phenylalanine or tryptophan. The D gene is left open where the match is weak. Clone size is given for some rows only: seen once, a few or many times, or a class if the clone is expanded.

clone size: few; V gene: TRBV12-3/TRBV12-4; J gene: TRBJ2-7; D gene: .; CDR3 DNA: TGTGCCACCGGAGTAGGCTCCTACGAGCAGTACTTC; CDR3 protein: CATGVGSYEQYF
clone size: many; V gene: TRBV11-2; J gene: TRBJ2-6; D gene: .; CDR3 DNA: TGTGCCAGCAGCTTTGGACAGTGGGGCGCGGGGGCCAACGTCCTGACTTTC; CDR3 protein: CASSFGQWGAGANVLTF
clone size: .; V gene: TRBV7-9; J gene: TRBJ2-3; D gene: .; CDR3 DNA: TGTGCCAGCAGCTTATTTGGGGCTAGCACAGATACGCAGTATTTT; CDR3 protein: CASSLFGASTDTQYF
clone size: .; V gene: TRBV5-1; J gene: TRBJ1-1; D gene: .; CDR3 DNA: TGCGCCAGCAGCTTGGTAGACGGACCGAACACTGAAGCTTTCTTT; CDR3 protein: CASSLVDGPNTEAFF
clone size: many; V gene: TRBV2; J gene: TRBJ2-5; D gene: .; CDR3 DNA: TGTGCCAGCAGTGAATCCCTACTGCAAGAGACCCAGTACTTC; CDR3 protein: CASSESLLQETQYF
clone size: few; V gene: TRBV24-1; J gene: TRBJ2-3; D gene: .; CDR3 DNA: TGTGCCACCAGTGTTCGGGGTGACACAGATACGCAGTATTTT; CDR3 protein: CATSVRGDTDTQYF
clone size: .; V gene: TRBV20-1; J gene: TRBJ2-5; D gene: TRBD2; CDR3 DNA: TGCAGTGCTAGAGATCGGTTAGCGGGGGGGTTAGAGACCCAGTACTTC; CDR3 protein: CSARDRLAGGLETQYF
clone size: .; V gene: TRBV7-9; J gene: TRBJ1-1; D gene: .; CDR3 DNA: TGTGCCAGCAGCTATTTCGAGGGGAACACTGAAGCTTTCTTT; CDR3 protein: CASSYFEGNTEAFF
clone size: .; V gene: TRBV27; J gene: TRBJ2-1; D gene: TRBD2; CDR3 DNA: TGTGCCAGCAGTTTGACCCGCCTTAGCGGGCGACCCTACAATGAGCAGTTCTTC; CDR3 protein: CASSLTRLSGRPYNEQFF
clone size: .; V gene: TRBV9; J gene: TRBJ1-1; D gene: .; CDR3 DNA: TGTGCCAGCAGCGTAGATAACACTGAAGCTTTCTTT; CDR3 protein: CASSVDNTEAFF
clone size: many; V gene: TRBV7-8; J gene: TRBJ2-1; D gene: .; CDR3 DNA: TGTGCCAGCAGCTTACGTGAACTAGTCAATGAGCAGTTCTTC; CDR3 protein: CASSLRELVNEQFF
clone size: many; V gene: TRBV12-3/TRBV12-4; J gene: TRBJ2-7; D gene: .; CDR3 DNA: TGTGCCAGCAGTTCCCCAGGACACGCCTACGAGCAGTACTTC; CDR3 protein: CASSSPGHAYEQYF
clone size: few; V gene: TRBV5-5; J gene: TRBJ2-2; D gene: TRBD1; CDR3 DNA: TGTGCCAGCAGCCGGGGACAGAGCACACCGACCGGGGAGCTGTTTTTT; CDR3 protein: CASSRGQSTPTGELFF
clone size: many; V gene: TRBV19; J gene: TRBJ1-1; D gene: .; CDR3 DNA: TGTGCCAGTAGTATACCCTCAGGGGAGAACACTGAAGCTTTCTTT; CDR3 protein: CASSIPSGENTEAFF
clone size: many; V gene: TRBV30; J gene: TRBJ1-2; D gene: .; CDR3 DNA: TGTGCCTGGAGGGGCGGCGATGGGTCTGGCTACACCTTC; CDR3 protein: CAWRGGDGSGYTF
clone size: .; V gene: TRBV5-1; J gene: TRBJ1-1; D gene: TRBD1; CDR3 DNA: TGCGCCAGCAGCCGGACAGGGGCCGCGGGGACTGAAGCTTTCTTT; CDR3 protein: CASSRTGAAGTEAFF
clone size: .; V gene: TRBV20-1; J gene: TRBJ1-6; D gene: TRBD1; CDR3 DNA: TGCAGTGCTAGCTCCCCAGGGGGTAATTCACCCCTCCACTTT; CDR3 protein: CSASSPGGNSPLHF
clone size: .; V gene: TRBV5-1; J gene: TRBJ1-1; D gene: TRBD1; CDR3 DNA: TGCGCCAGCACTGGACAGGGGGACACTGAAGCTTTCTTT; CDR3 protein: CASTGQGDTEAFF